These 2 T cell receptor beta chains were all obtained from the same sample, sequenced in a study of blood T cell repertoires in COVID-19. Method: immunoSEQ multiplex PCR; TCRdb's copy keeps in-frame clones and lacks some. The data show 50,000 to 65,000 clones, approximately 80% seen once. Sequenced sample: peripheral blood. The receptors stem from a woman aged 55-70 years with acute or convalescent COVID-19.

The chain employs TRBV3-1 (or the pseudogene TRBV3-2) and TRBJ1-1; the D gene is possibly TRBD1 (5 bases). Trimming removed 4 bases from V and 3 bases from J, with 12 bases in between. The germline V gene has CDR1 LGHDT and CDR2 YNNKEL (reference sequence). The CDR3 totals 14 residues. CDR3 nucleotides: TGTGCCAGCAGCCGGGGCGTAAGGGACACTGAAGCTTTCTTT. Protein: CASSRGVRDTEAFF.

This rearrangement joins TRBV5-1 to TRBJ1-2; TRBD1 agrees at 8 bases. From germline, CDR1 is SGHRS and CDR2 YFSETQ. This CDR3 comprises 14 residues. The V segment lost 4 bases and the J segment 4 bases; nucleotides outside the gene matches: 6. In nucleotides, the CDR3 is TGCGCCAGCAGCAGACAGGGGTTGGGCTATGGCTACACCTTC. Translated: CASSRQGLGYGYTF.